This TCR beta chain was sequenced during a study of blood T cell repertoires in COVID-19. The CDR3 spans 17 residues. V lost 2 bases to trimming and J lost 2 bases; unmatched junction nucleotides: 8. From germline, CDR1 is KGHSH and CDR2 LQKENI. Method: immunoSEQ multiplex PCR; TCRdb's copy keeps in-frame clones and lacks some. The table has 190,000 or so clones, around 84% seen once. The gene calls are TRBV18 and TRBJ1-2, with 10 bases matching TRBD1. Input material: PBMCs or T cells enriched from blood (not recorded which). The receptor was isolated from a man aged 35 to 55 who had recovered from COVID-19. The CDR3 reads CASSPMTGGGENYGYTF. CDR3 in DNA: TGTGCCAGCTCACCAATGACAGGGGGCGGCGAGAACTATGGCTACACCTTC. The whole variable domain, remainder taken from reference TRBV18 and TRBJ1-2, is NAGVMQNPRHLVRRRGQEARLRCSPMKGHSHVYWYRQLPEEGLKFMVYLQKENIIDESGMPKERFSAEFPKEGPSILRIQQVVRGDSAAYFCASSPMTGGGENYGYTFGSGTRLTVV.